This T cell receptor beta chain was captured by sequencing in a study of somatic mutations in cytotoxic T cells in rheumatoid arthritis. Study-wide points: Within 8 of 65 patients, the single biggest CD8+ clone made up more than 20% of CD8+ cells.

Germline V gene sequence: CDR1 SGHTA, CDR2 FQGTGA. The CDR3 runs to 15 residues. V was trimmed by 5 bases and J by 7 bases, leaving 18 bases between them. The assay was immunoSEQ multiplex PCR, and TCRdb's table has in-frame clones only and misses some. The sample consists of approximately 30,000 clones, around 86% of them appearing once. To note about this clone: Its antigen is currently unknown.

The clonotype comes from an adult with rheumatoid arthritis. V and J are TRBV7-3 and TRBJ2-1, with D possibly being TRBD1 (6 bases). What was sequenced was CD8+ T cells sorted from blood. This CDR3 reads CASSLEVGHINEQFF. CDR3 DNA: TGTGCCAGCAGCCTAGAAGTGGGACACATAAATGAGCAGTTCTTC.